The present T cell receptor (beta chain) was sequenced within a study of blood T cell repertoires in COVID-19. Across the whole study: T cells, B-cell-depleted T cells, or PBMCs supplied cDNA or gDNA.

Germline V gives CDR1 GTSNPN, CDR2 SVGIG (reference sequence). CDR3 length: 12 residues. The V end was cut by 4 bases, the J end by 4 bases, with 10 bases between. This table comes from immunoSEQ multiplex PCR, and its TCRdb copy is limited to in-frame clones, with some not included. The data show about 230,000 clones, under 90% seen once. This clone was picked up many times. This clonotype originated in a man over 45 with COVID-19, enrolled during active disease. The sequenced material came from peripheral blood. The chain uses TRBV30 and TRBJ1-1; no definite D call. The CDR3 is CAWTSPGTEAFF. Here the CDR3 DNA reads TGTGCCTGGACCAGCCCGGGCACTGAAGCTTTCTTT.